The TCR beta chain described here comes from a study of shared clonotypes between healthy human individuals. Broader study findings: The generation probabilities recorded for non-shared clonotypes fell below those of clonotypes shared by all four donors. Roughly 4.7% was the fraction of naive CD4 clonotypes found shared across several donors.

As processed by the authors: ImmunoSEQ sequences covered only the junction and lacked quality scores; filtering therefore differed. The table came from immunoSEQ multiplex PCR; TCRdb's copy has only in-frame clones and leaves some out. Clone size and V and J calls were adopted from that table, with D and trimming inferred from the DNA. The profile covers 650,000 to 750,000 clones, with 55% to 75% appearing a single time and around 2% taken by the ten largest. Concerning this clone: What it binds is unknown.

V trimming: 5 bases; J trimming: 2 bases; junction bases outside the gene matches: 8. The CDR3 runs to 15 residues. Germline loops: CDR1 MNHNY, CDR2 SVGAGI (reference sequence). Sequenced: memory CD4+ T cells sorted from blood. Sample subset: CD45RA-negative fraction. The J gene is TRBJ1-2, the V gene TRBV6-6; 7 bases agree with TRBD1. The sequence was obtained from a woman under 40 in good health. DNA of the CDR3: TGTGCCAGCAGTACTCCGGGACAGACAAACTATGGCTACACCTTC. Translation: CASSTPGQTNYGYTF.